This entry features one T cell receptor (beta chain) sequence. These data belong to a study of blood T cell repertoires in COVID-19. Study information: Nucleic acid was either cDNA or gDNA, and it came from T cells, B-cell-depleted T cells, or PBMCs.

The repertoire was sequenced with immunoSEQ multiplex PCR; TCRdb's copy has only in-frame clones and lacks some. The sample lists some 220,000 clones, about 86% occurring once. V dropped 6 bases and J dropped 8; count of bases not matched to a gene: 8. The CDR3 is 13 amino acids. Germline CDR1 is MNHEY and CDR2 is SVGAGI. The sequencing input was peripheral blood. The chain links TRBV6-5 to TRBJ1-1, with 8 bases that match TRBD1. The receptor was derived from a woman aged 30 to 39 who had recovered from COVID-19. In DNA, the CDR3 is TGTGCCAGCAGCAATGACGGGACAGGAGAAGCTTTCTTT. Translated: CASSNDGTGEAFF.